This entry features one T cell receptor (beta chain) sequence. This clonotype appeared many times. What antigen it recognizes has not been identified. Per-base qualities were not stored, and no clone one base away is much larger. Naive CD8 T cell libraries were made from about 20,000 to 1,000,000 sorted cells using 10%, 30% or 50% of purified RNA. Naive CD8 T cells were FACS-sorted as CD8+CD4-CCR7+CD45RA+ on a BD FACSAria II into RLT Plus buffer. To test detection sensitivity, Jurkat RNA equal to ten TCR copies was added to samples of roughly 17,000-1,100,000 naive CD8 T cells. CD8 T cells were enriched using RosetteSep CD8+ T Cell Enrichment Cocktail and Ficoll-Paque, and the enriched cells then underwent ACK red cell lysis. Reading from cysteine to phenylalanine, the CDR3 counts 12 amino acids. The sequence is cut down to CDR3 DNA, 36 bases in frame from base 1. V is shortened by 0 bases, J by 7 bases, and the region joining them spans 7 bases. The germline V gene supplies CDR1 SGHRS and CDR2 YFSETQ.

The protocol used for the library was PCR. Sequencing was carried out with an Illumina HiSeq 4000. Preparation of bulk TCR libraries followed a previously described approach, with the TCR primers listed in Table S5. Total RNA was purified with the Qiagen AllPrep DNA/RNA kit. Before any analysis, reads coming from multiple sequencing runs of the same library were combined into one pool. In the authors' own workflow: Reads were retained only if the reads had an exact TCR constant sequence, and the retained reads were trimmed to 150 nt and grouped according to their 12-nt molecular barcodes. Reads in each barcode group were sub-clustered using a 15% Levenshtein threshold, and a quality-weighted consensus sequence was built for each RNA molecule. Non-functional sequences were filtered out, along with any lower-count sequence sitting one edit away from another sequence. Based on a fit of two negative binomial distributions, barcode sub-clusters having less than 20% of the maximum read count were discarded. Starting from the raw public reads, TCRdb applied fastp trimming at Q25, assembled clones with MiXCR and retained in-frame beta chains. Rows with a matching CDR3 protein are joined into one entry that keeps the most common DNA and genes. TCRdb's processing, not the authors' own work, is the source of the V and J calls. The sample profile shows about 640,000 distinct CDR3 sequences; approximately 20% of them were found once. The ten top clones hold roughly 0.85% of the sample.

The data belong to a study of molecular identifiers for immune sequencing clone quantification (dated by TCRdb to the late 2010s). Turning to the overall study: For a replicate experiment, RNA from around 20,000 or 100,000 naive CD8 T cells was divided into five aliquots, of which four were sequenced. This methods study used CD8 T cells to benchmark TCR RNA copy counting and molecular-identifier clustering-based TCR repertoire sequencing (MIDCIRS).

General conclusions and limits of the study: The naive libraries included spiked-in Jurkat TCR RNA (about ten copies' worth), and this RNA is not part of the donor repertoire. Spiked-in Jurkat TCR RNA equal to a single cell's worth was reported to be detectable even within one million naive CD8 T cells. When barcode sub-clustering was not used, chimeric consensus sequences inflated TCR diversity, with chimeras reaching as high as 47%. Roughly 3 recovered TCR RNA copies per cell were obtained by modeling, versus approximately 10 by digital PCR, implying a capture efficiency of 25% to 30%. Highly expanded clone sizes could be underestimated if identical TCR molecules share a barcode. In CMV-specific effector cells, over 99% of molecules were held by clones above 20 RNA copies, whereas under 1% of molecules were held by such clones in naive cells.

This clonotype was sampled from a human donor in good health. Some libraries in this study had Jurkat cell RNA spiked in. This receptor chain uses TRBV5-1 and TRBJ1-1, with the D gene call left open. Material for sequencing was naive CD8+ T cells from blood, with Jurkat cell RNA spiked in. The cell subset or site label for this specimen denotes: FACS-sorted CD8+CD4-CCR7+CD45RA+ naive T cells. In nucleotides, the sequence is TGCGCCAGCAGCTTGGACAGAATTGAAGCTTTCTTT. This gives the protein CASSLDRIEAFF.